The source of this T cell receptor beta chain is a study of lymphopenia after photon versus proton radiotherapy. Broader study findings: Better survival with proton therapy was suggested as possible, not demonstrated. Proton therapy kept repertoires fairly stable, unlike photons, which gained effector/memory cells.

This clone was counted between two and nine times. Antigen: not known. The germline CDR1 and CDR2 sequences are SGHRS and YFSETQ. V lost 6 bases, J lost 0 bases, and 10 bases lay in between. This CDR3 has 14 residues. Assay used: immunoSEQ multiplex PCR; TCRdb lists only in-frame clones, some missing. The sample yields over 40,000 clones, more than 85% seen once. The chain couples TRBV5-1 to TRBJ1-3; D ambiguous. The clonotype originates from a woman aged 40 to 50 with cholangiocarcinoma. Sample: peripheral blood, taken from a patient treated with photon-based radiotherapy. CDR3 sequence reads: CASKPEVSGNTIYF. DNA of the CDR3: TGCGCCAGCAAACCCGAGGTCTCTGGAAACACCATATATTTT.